Detailed here is one TCR beta chain. J gave up 7 bases and V 6 bases, and 9 bases lay outside the gene matches. Germline V gene lookup returns CDR1 SGHNT and CDR2 YENEEA. The CDR3 spans 15 residues. These data are taken from a study of blood T cell repertoires in COVID-19. Assay used: immunoSEQ multiplex PCR; TCRdb lists only in-frame clones, some missing. The sample lists roughly 93,000 clones; about 87% were seen once. This clonotype was obtained from a human donor in a cohort sampled during active COVID-19. The chain uses TRBV11-3 and TRBJ2-1, with 10 nucleotides matching TRBD2. The sequenced material came from peripheral blood. CDR3 DNA: TGTGCCAGCAGTTCAGCGGGAGGGCGGCAGAATGAGCAGTTCTTC. It yields the protein CASSSAGGRQNEQFF. The full variable domain, its missing parts supplied by reference TRBV11-3 and TRBJ2-1, is EAGVVQSPRYKIIEKKQPVAFWCNPISGHNTLYWYLQNLGQGPELLIRYENEEAVDDSQLPKDRFSAERLKGVDSTLKIQPAELGDSAVYLCASSSAGGRQNEQFFGPGTRLTVL.